Listed below are T cell receptor beta chains from one sample, sequenced in a study of T cells expressing NK-cell markers. TCRdb derives one entry per CDR3 protein from the 5' RACE reads, leaving out DNA. The sample table sets out roughly 390,000 distinct CDR3 sequences. Sequenced input: blood T cells: a sorted CD56 or NKG2C T cell subset, CD4+ or CD8+ T cells, or bulk PBMC T cells (not recorded which). These receptors were collected from a man aged 18-70 years in good health. CDR3s include the opening cysteine and the closing phenylalanine or tryptophan. Each record gives: V gene, J gene, clone size, CDR3 protein. Rows may omit the clone size; those that give it use once, few, many or a size class.

TRBV7-6,TRBJ2-7,NA,CASSPDRVQYF
TRBV7-9,TRBJ2-2,medium-sized,CASSPRGDTGELFF
TRBV27,TRBJ2-1,NA,CASSFMAGTKHNEQFF
TRBV29-1,TRBJ2-1,NA,CSISTYFRDRANEQFF
TRBV27,TRBJ2-5,NA,CASSISGTSGQETQYF
TRBV7-2,TRBJ1-6,NA,CASSQRATPLHF
TRBV7-8,TRBJ2-2,NA,CASSLQGSGGNTGELFF
TRBV20-1,TRBJ1-5,NA,CSARAHGGGDQPQHF
TRBV6-2/TRBV6-3,TRBJ2-7,NA,CASNQQRAGQGKYEQYF
TRBV18,TRBJ2-7,NA,CASSRGDYSYEQYF
TRBV28,TRBJ2-5,NA,CASLNVGGATETQYF
TRBV12-3/TRBV12-4,TRBJ1-2,NA,CASSPWRGSYGYTF
TRBV6-1,TRBJ2-3,NA,CASRADRASTDTQYF
TRBV12-3/TRBV12-4,TRBJ2-3,NA,CASSSAGLAGDTQYF
TRBV5-1,TRBJ2-2,NA,CASSQGGRTGELFF
TRBV11-2,TRBJ1-5,NA,CASSLERTGSQHF
TRBV5-1,TRBJ2-1,NA,CASSLGQGARIVFF
TRBV12-3/TRBV12-4,TRBJ1-1,NA,CASSLRGEIEAFF
TRBV2,TRBJ2-7,NA,CASNVRMDRGSYEQYF
TRBV5-5,TRBJ1-6,NA,CASSLATGVGSPLHF
TRBV7-6,TRBJ2-3,NA,CASSLYFRFTDTQYF
TRBV7-2,TRBJ1-3,NA,CASSWDKSSGNTIYF
TRBV20-1,TRBJ2-7,NA,CSARGLDRGLYEQYF
TRBV12-3/TRBV12-4,TRBJ2-1,NA,CASRPVAGGTYNEQFF
TRBV5-1,TRBJ2-3,NA,CASSLVTSRTDTQYF
TRBV12-3/TRBV12-4,TRBJ2-1,NA,CASSIRRGTDKRNEQFF
TRBV7-9,TRBJ1-2,NA,CASSLAAGHNGYTF
TRBV29-1,TRBJ2-2,NA,CSVWGIANTGELFF
TRBV24-1,TRBJ2-5,NA,CATSGHRLTGGQETQYF
TRBV5-1,TRBJ1-2,NA,CASSEVGQGGGYTF
TRBV19,TRBJ2-1,NA,CASSIAKVERGPDNEQFF
TRBV28,TRBJ2-3,NA,CASSPQAGGVTDTQYF
TRBV10-3,TRBJ2-3,NA,CAISEALTSGLGDTQYF
TRBV3-1,TRBJ1-1,NA,CASSHWKRTNTEAFF
TRBV12-5,TRBJ2-1,NA,CASGLDRGEQFF
TRBV9,TRBJ2-2,NA,CASSAKSLRTGELFF
TRBV9,TRBJ2-5,NA,CASSAGTLTGGETQYF
TRBV7-2,TRBJ2-1,NA,CASRRDRGEKVWFF
TRBV7-8,TRBJ2-5,NA,CASSLGMLGGRGETQYF
TRBV2,TRBJ1-1,NA,CASNLGQGKSTEAFF
TRBV10-3,TRBJ1-6,NA,CAIRADNSPLHF
TRBV6-2/TRBV6-3,TRBJ2-4,NA,CASSSHPGQKNIQYF
TRBV7-9,TRBJ2-4,NA,CASSLAVSAKNIQYF
TRBV7-8,TRBJ2-5,NA,CASIEWVSTGAQYF
TRBV25-1,TRBJ2-6,NA,CASSGVQGAGANVLTF
TRBV15,TRBJ2-3,NA,CATGLAGGHTQYF
TRBV15,TRBJ2-1,NA,CATSREAGLAGGREQFF